These 24 T cell receptor beta chains were all obtained from the same sample, sequenced in a study of human T cells and chemical hapten exposure. The time point denotes: patch test 1, 2 weeks after DPC sensitization. Treatment: therapeutic diphenylcyclopropenone sensitization with weekly scalp DPC. TCRdb recomputed calls from the RACE reads with MiXCR, one row per CDR3 protein. The sample shows fewer than 500,000 distinct CDR3 sequences, around 5% of them seen only once. Sequenced here: whole blood, sampled in connection with sensitization to the hapten diphenylcyclopropenone (DPC). The receptors come from a woman between 45 and 65 years old with alopecia areata. Some clones in this sample may be carry-over from other donors' samples.

This clonotype was detected many times. The chain links TRBV29-1 to TRBJ2-3; D uncertain. The CDR3 is 13 residues long. With 6 bases removed from V and 0 bases from J, the gap between germline ends came to 10 bases. CDR1 and CDR2 from the germline V gene are SQVTM and ANQGSEA. The CDR3 sequence is CSVPPESTDTQYF. Here the CDR3 DNA reads TGCAGCGTCCCCCCGGAGAGCACAGATACGCAGTATTTT.

This clonotype was found many times. V and J are TRBV3-1 and TRBJ1-1; D remains unclear. CDR1 and CDR2 (germline): LGHDT, YNNKEL (reference sequence). The CDR3 covers 14 residues. The V end was cut by 2 bases, the J end by 6 bases, with 13 bases between. The CDR3 DNA reads as TGTGCCAGCAGCCAATATTCCCGGGGAGCTGAAGCTTTCTTT. Its translation is CASSQYSRGAEAFF. Filled out from reference TRBV3-1 and TRBJ1-1, the complete variable domain reads DTAVSQTPKYLVTQMGNDKSIKCEQNLGHDTMYWYKQDSKKFLKIMFSYNNKELIINETVPNRFSPKSPDKAHLNLHINSLELGDSAVYFCASSQYSRGAEAFFGQGTRLTVV.

A few counts support this clonotype. The chain uses TRBV7-2 and TRBJ1-1; D perhaps matches TRBD1 (6 bases). Trimming pared 5 bases from V and 5 bases from J, leaving 12 bases between. Germline CDR1 is SGHTA and CDR2 is FQGNSA. The CDR3 totals 13 residues. DNA of the CDR3: TGTGCCAGCAGCCTACAGGGTATAACTGAAGCTTTCTTT. Translated: CASSLQGITEAFF. The full variable domain, completed using reference TRBV7-2 and TRBJ1-1, is GAGVSQSPSNKVTEKGKDVELRCDPISGHTALYWYRQSLGQGLEFLIYFQGNSAPDKSGLPSDRFSAERTGGSVSTLTIQRTQQEDSAVYLCASSLQGITEAFFGQGTRLTVV.

This clonotype was recorded at least ten times. V gene TRBV20-1 combines with J gene TRBJ1-5; unclear D gene. V dropped 6 bases and J dropped 0 bases, with 12 bases sitting between them. The CDR3 consists of 14 residues. Per the germline V gene, CDR1 is DFQATT and CDR2 is SNEGSKA (reference sequence). The CDR3 region has the DNA TGCAGTGCCACGGACGGATATAGCAATCAGCCCCAGCATTTT. This encodes CSATDGYSNQPQHF.

In this sample, this clonotype turned up many times. This chain links TRBV20-1 with TRBJ1-1; possibly TRBD1 for D (5 bases). CDR1 is DFQATT and CDR2 is SNEGSKA in the germline V gene (reference sequence). Trimming took 3 bases from V and 7 from J, leaving 9 bases between them. CDR3 length: 11 amino acids. The CDR3, as DNA: TGCAGTGCTAGTAAAAGGGGTGAAGCTTTCTTT. Its protein product is CSASKRGEAFF.

This clonotype was counted many times. The gene calls are TRBV2 and TRBJ2-7; possibly TRBD1 for D (5 bases). There are 14 residues in the CDR3. Germline V gives CDR1 SNHLY, CDR2 FYNNEI. Trimming stripped 7 bases from V and 2 bases from J, with 15 bases between. The CDR3 DNA reads as TGTGCCAGCAAAGACAGAGCCTGGCCCTACGAGCAGTACTTC. This translates into CASKDRAWPYEQYF.

The chain is built from TRBV12-5 and TRBJ2-1; D is uncertain. The CDR3 runs to 14 residues. Between the trimmed V and J ends, which lost 1 base and 7 bases, there was a span of 11 bases. Germline V gives CDR1 LGHNT, CDR2 FRNRAP. The DNA for the CDR3 is TGTGCTAGTGGTTTGGAGGCCCAGTTAAATGAGCAGTTCTTC. Translating gives CASGLEAQLNEQFF.

This clonotype was counted ten times or more. This chain links TRBV18 with TRBJ1-1; no clear D. The CDR3 is 14 amino acids. Trimming cost V 2 bases and J 4 bases, with 11 bases left between them. Germline V gene data show CDR1 as KGHSH and CDR2 as LQKENI. This chain's CDR3 is CASSPKAGGTEAFF. CDR3 bases: TGTGCCAGCTCACCAAAGGCTGGCGGCACTGAAGCTTTCTTT.

CDR3 protein: CASSLGAGVNNEQFF. In DNA form, the CDR3 reads TGTGCCAGCAGTTTAGGTGCGGGGGTCAACAATGAGCAGTTCTTC. The chain joins TRBV27 to TRBJ2-1; TRBD2 agrees at 7 bases. CDR3 size: 15 residues. Trimming removed 2 bases from V and 5 bases from J; junction bases left unmatched: 6. Germline loops: CDR1 MNHEY, CDR2 SMNVEV (reference sequence).

This clonotype was seen ten or more times. CDR3 DNA: TGCGCCAGCAGCTTGGGGTTCGGGACTAGTCTCGCAGATACGCAGTATTTT. It yields the protein CASSLGFGTSLADTQYF. The chain carries TRBV5-1 and TRBJ2-3; 8 positions match TRBD2. Germline trimming cut 0 bases from V and 4 bases from J; bases unmatched to any gene: 10. CDR1 and CDR2 (germline): SGHRS, YFSETQ. The CDR3 extends over 17 amino acids. Looking up the rest from reference TRBV5-1 and TRBJ2-3 gives the full variable domain: KAGVTQTPRYLIKTRGQQVTLSCSPISGHRSVSWYQQTPGQGLQFLFEYFSETQRNKGNFPGRFSGRQFSNSRSEMNVSTLELGDSALYLCASSLGFGTSLADTQYFGPGTRLTVL.

This chain connects TRBV12-3 or TRBV12-4 to TRBJ2-1; D is undetermined. The CDR3 is 14 amino acids. Trimming pared 3 bases from V and 0 bases from J, leaving 6 bases between. The CDR3 nucleotides read TGTGCCAGCAGTTTTCCCGGCTCCTACAATGAGCAGTTCTTC. Protein: CASSFPGSYNEQFF.

The V gene is TRBV7-2, the J gene TRBJ2-1; the D gene is possibly TRBD2 (5 bases). CDR1 is SGHTA and CDR2 is FQGNSA in the germline V gene. Trimming took off 1 base at V and 8 bases at J, with 18 bases between the two ends. This CDR3 contains 16 residues. As DNA, the CDR3 is TGTGCCAGCAGCTTAGTTGGGAGAGTCTCGTCCGATGAGCAGTTCTTC. Its translation is CASSLVGRVSSDEQFF.

The table lists this clonotype with many counts. J is TRBJ1-1 and V is TRBV6-5, with 8 bases lining up with TRBD1. Germline CDR1 and CDR2: MNHEY and SVGAGI. V lost 5 bases to trimming and J lost 4 bases; unmatched junction nucleotides: 3. CDR3 size: 13 residues. CDR3 bases: TGTGCCAGCAGTCAGGGGGCGCTCACTGAAGCTTTCTTT. Translated, it gives CASSQGALTEAFF.

The rearrangement uses TRBV5-1 and TRBJ2-5, with D unclear. Between the trimmed V and J ends, which lost 3 bases and 1 base, there was a span of 13 bases. The CDR3 contains 15 residues. CDR1 and CDR2 (germline): SGHRS, YFSETQ. The CDR3 DNA reads TGCGCCAGCAGCTCCGAAGGGCAGACCCAAGAGACCCAGTACTTC. It yields the protein CASSSEGQTQETQYF.

The chain couples TRBV5-1 to TRBJ2-2; the D gene is possibly TRBD1 (6 bases). Trimming took 0 bases from V and 4 from J, leaving 16 bases between them. The germline V gene encodes CDR1 SGHRS and CDR2 YFSETQ. This CDR3 region has 17 residues. CDR3 nucleotides: TGCGCCAGCAGCTTGGACAGGGTCCTTTCAAGCACCGGGGAGCTGTTTTTT. This encodes CASSLDRVLSSTGELFF.

This clonotype was recorded many times. The gene calls are TRBV29-1 and TRBJ1-1, with no clear D. V lost 4 bases, J lost 4 bases, and 13 bases lay in between. CDR3 length: 13 residues. Germline V lookup: CDR1 SQVTM, CDR2 ANQGSEA. CDR3 bases: TGCAGCGTTGTGAGGCAGGCGGGCACTGAAGCTTTCTTT. It specifies CSVVRQAGTEAFF.

The sample holds many counts of this clonotype. The chain recombines TRBV14 with TRBJ1-3; no firm D call. V dropped 1 base and J dropped 0 bases, with 7 bases sitting between them. In germline, CDR1 is SGHDN, CDR2 FVKESK. There are 15 residues in the CDR3. The CDR3 loop reads CASSQGSLSGNTIYF. The CDR3 DNA reads as TGTGCCAGCAGCCAAGGCAGCCTCTCTGGAAACACCATATATTTT. Based on the CDR3 plus reference TRBV14 and TRBJ1-3, the full variable domain is EAGVTQFPSHSVIEKGQTVTLRCDPISGHDNLYWYRRVMGKEIKFLLHFVKESKQDESGMPNNRFLAERTGGTYSTLKVQPAELEDSGVYFCASSQGSLSGNTIYFGEGSWLTVV.

This clonotype was counted a few times. The J gene is TRBJ2-3, the V gene TRBV5-1; 7 nucleotides match TRBD2. V shed 0 bases, J shed 1 base, and the junction held 2 bases outside the gene matches. In germline, CDR1 is SGHRS, CDR2 YFSETQ. The CDR3 totals 15 residues. The CDR3 sequence: CASSLALAGTDTQYF. CDR3 sequence (DNA): TGCGCCAGCAGCTTGGCTCTAGCGGGCACAGATACGCAGTATTTT.

This clonotype was counted only a few times. The chain uses TRBV7-2 and TRBJ2-1; D unresolved. The V gene lost 5 bases and the J gene lost 0 bases, with 11 bases spanning the gap. The CDR3 totals 15 residues. From germline, CDR1 is SGHTA and CDR2 FQGNSA. This CDR3 is CASSPPPGSYNEQFF. CDR3 DNA sequence: TGTGCCAGCAGCCCCCCCCCTGGCTCCTACAATGAGCAGTTCTTC. Variable domain in full (rest from reference TRBV7-2 and TRBJ2-1): GAGVSQSPSNKVTEKGKDVELRCDPISGHTALYWYRQSLGQGLEFLIYFQGNSAPDKSGLPSDRFSAERTGGSVSTLTIQRTQQEDSAVYLCASSPPPGSYNEQFFGPGTRLTVL.

This clonotype was detected only a few times. The V call is TRBV3-1, the J call TRBJ2-6; a possible D gene is TRBD2 (5 bases). This CDR3 region has 17 residues. Trimming left V 2 bases short and J 2 bases short, with 13 bases between. Germline V gene lookup returns CDR1 LGHDT and CDR2 YNNKEL (reference sequence). CDR3 sequence: CASSQRSPRAGANVLTF. CDR3 coding DNA: TGTGCCAGCAGCCAAAGGAGTCCGAGGGCTGGGGCCAACGTCCTGACTTTC.

The sample holds many counts of this clonotype. The chain couples TRBV10-3 to TRBJ2-7; 14 bases fit TRBD2. This CDR3 spans 17 amino acids. The germline CDR1 and CDR2 sequences are ENHRY and SYGVKD. After removal of 8 bases from V and 3 bases from J, the junction contained 12 bases not matched to a gene. CDR3 sequence (DNA): TGTGCCATCGGGGCAGGGAAGGGACTAGCGGGGGACTACGAGCAGTACTTC. This gives the protein CAIGAGKGLAGDYEQYF.

The gene calls are TRBV10-1 and TRBJ2-2; no clear D gene. The length of the CDR3 is 16 residues. Germline V gene lookup returns CDR1 WNHNN and CDR2 SYGVQD (reference sequence). V was pared by 0 bases and J by 0 bases, with 8 bases between. CDR3: CASSESSRSNTGELFF. CDR3 nucleotides: TGCGCCAGCAGTGAGTCGAGCAGGTCGAACACCGGGGAGCTGTTTTTT.

This clonotype was recorded many times. This chain joins TRBV7-8 and TRBJ1-3; possibly TRBD1 for D (5 bases). Germline CDR1 and CDR2: SGHVS and FQNEAQ. This CDR3 comprises 17 residues. V lost 0 bases and J lost 0, with 12 bases in between. CDR3 sequence: CASSLAQGPHSGNTIYF. CDR3 nucleotides: TGTGCCAGCAGCTTAGCGCAGGGACCCCACTCTGGAAACACCATATATTTT.

This sequence joins TRBV28 and TRBJ2-7; D is ambiguous. Germline V gives CDR1 MDHEN, CDR2 SYDVKM. V was clipped by 2 bases and J by 3 bases, with 11 bases between them. The CDR3 extends over 14 amino acids. Here the CDR3 reads CASSLQWVLYEQYF. The DNA for the CDR3 is TGTGCCAGCAGTTTACAGTGGGTACTCTACGAGCAGTACTTC.